This T cell receptor (beta chain) was obtained from a study of memory CD4+ T cells and cytomegalovirus serostatus. For the study at large: This sample comes from healthy Belgian adults, fewer than 10 CMV seropositive, 24 seronegative.

Some clones are missing from TCRdb's copy, which holds only in-frame ones; the method was immunoSEQ multiplex PCR. The table shows 85,000 to 100,000 clones, with about 80% occurring only once. V was clipped by 3 bases and J by 4 bases; unmatched bases: 3. There are 14 residues in the CDR3. Germline CDR1 and CDR2: SGHNT and YENEEA. The sort gate was single viable CD3+CD4+CD8-CD45RO+ cells for memory CD4+ T cells. CMV serostatus came from serum IgG against pp150, pp28, p38, p52. Positive selection with CD4 microbeads enriched total CD4+ T cells. This clone was observed a single time. The source is an adult in good health and CMV-seropositive. Specimen: memory CD4+ T cells from blood. The chain joins TRBV11-3 to TRBJ2-3, with 8 bases identical to TRBD2. CDR3 protein: CASSFSGEADTQYF. CDR3 sequence (DNA): TGTGCCAGCAGCTTTAGCGGGGAAGCAGATACGCAGTATTTT.